Many counts were recorded for the clone carrying this TCR beta chain. Arm-PCR of CDR3 regions and iRepertoire HTBI primers were the basis on which TCR beta libraries were built. TCRdb processed the multiplex PCR reads anew with MiXCR; each CDR3 protein has one entry. The sample lists 400,000 to 500,000 distinct CDR3 sequences; around 15% were seen once. The sample belongs to a study of regulatory T cells in long-lasting Graves disease. The time point was: newly diagnosed GD, antithyroid drugs for less than 3 months. From RNA extracted from PBMCs, the TCR library was made. Trimming pared 5 bases from V and 5 bases from J, leaving 12 bases between. This CDR3 has 14 residues. Germline V gene data show CDR1 as MDHEN and CDR2 as SYDVKM. This sample was shared with a second study, whose subject was T cells in Graves' hyperthyroidism and ophthalmopathy. Per that paper: The model foresaw ophthalmopathy a median around 6 months prior to onset.

The chain is built from TRBV28 and TRBJ2-2; D is unclear. This receptor was identified in a woman between 18 and 29 years old with Graves disease. The starting material was peripheral blood mononuclear cells (PBMCs), obtained at new diagnosis, from a patient treated with antithyroid drugs. The CDR3 loop is CASSRADVTGELFF. In DNA, the CDR3 is TGTGCCAGCAGTCGCGCGGACGTTACCGGGGAGCTGTTTTTT.